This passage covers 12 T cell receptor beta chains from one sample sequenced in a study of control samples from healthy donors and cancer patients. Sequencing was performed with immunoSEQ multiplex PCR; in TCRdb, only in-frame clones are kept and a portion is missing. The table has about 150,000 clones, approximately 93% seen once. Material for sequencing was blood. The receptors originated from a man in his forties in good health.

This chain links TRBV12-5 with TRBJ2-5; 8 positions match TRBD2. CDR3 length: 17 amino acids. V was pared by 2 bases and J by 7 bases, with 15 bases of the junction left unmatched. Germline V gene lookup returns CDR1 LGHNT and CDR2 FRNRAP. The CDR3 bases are TGTGCTAGTGGTTTGTACCGGGGGGGCGCCGCCTGGGGGACCCAGTACTTC. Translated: CASGLYRGGAAWGTQYF.

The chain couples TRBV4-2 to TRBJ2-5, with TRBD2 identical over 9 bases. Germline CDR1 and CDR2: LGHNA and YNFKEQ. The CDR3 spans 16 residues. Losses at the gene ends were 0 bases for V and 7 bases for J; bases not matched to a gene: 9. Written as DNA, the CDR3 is TGTGCCAGCAGCCAAGACGGCGGGGGGGAGAGAGGGACCCAGTACTTC. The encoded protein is CASSQDGGGERGTQYF.

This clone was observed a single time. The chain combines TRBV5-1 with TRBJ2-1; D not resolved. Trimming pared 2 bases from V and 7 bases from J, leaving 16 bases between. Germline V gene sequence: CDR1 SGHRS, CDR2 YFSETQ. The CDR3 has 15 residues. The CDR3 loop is CASSFSGQNANEQFF. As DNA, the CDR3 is TGCGCCAGCAGCTTCTCGGGTCAAAACGCGAATGAGCAGTTCTTC.

The CDR3 is CASSLSDHGYEQYF. The CDR3 DNA follows: TGTGCCAGCAGCTTAAGTGACCATGGATACGAGCAGTACTTC. The rearrangement links TRBV7-8 to TRBJ2-7; D not resolved. The ends were cut back, 2 bases at V and 4 bases at J, with 12 bases in the middle. This CDR3 comprises 14 residues. Germline V CDR1 and CDR2: SGHVS, FQNEAQ.

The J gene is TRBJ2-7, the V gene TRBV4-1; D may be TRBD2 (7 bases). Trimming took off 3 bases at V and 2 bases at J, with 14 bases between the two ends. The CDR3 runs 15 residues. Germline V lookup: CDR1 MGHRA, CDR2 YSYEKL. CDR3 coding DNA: TGCGCCAGCAGCCAGGGGGCGGGGGCCGCCTACGAGCAGTACTTC. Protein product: CASSQGAGAAYEQYF.

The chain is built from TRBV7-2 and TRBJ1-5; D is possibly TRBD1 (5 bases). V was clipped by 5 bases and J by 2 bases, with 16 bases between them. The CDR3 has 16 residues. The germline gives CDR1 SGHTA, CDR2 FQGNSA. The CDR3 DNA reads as TGTGCCAGCAGCCCCGTCGGCCAGGGTGGCAATCAGCCCCAGCATTTT. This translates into CASSPVGQGGNQPQHF.

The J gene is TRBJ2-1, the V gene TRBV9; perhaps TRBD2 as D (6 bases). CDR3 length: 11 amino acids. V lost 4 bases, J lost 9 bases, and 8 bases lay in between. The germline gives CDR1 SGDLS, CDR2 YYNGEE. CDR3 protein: CASSPGGEQFF. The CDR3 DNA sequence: TGTGCCAGCAGCCCCGGGGGTGAGCAGTTCTTC. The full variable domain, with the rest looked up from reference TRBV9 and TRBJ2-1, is DSGVTQTPKHLITATGQRVTLRCSPRSGDLSVYWYQQSLDQGLQFLIQYYNGEERAKGNILERFSAQQFPDLHSELNLSSLELGDSALYFCASSPGGEQFFGPGTRLTVL.

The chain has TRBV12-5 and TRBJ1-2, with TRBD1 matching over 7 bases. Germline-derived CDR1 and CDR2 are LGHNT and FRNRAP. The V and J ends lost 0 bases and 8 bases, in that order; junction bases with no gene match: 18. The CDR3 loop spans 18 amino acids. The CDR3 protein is CASGLVYVTGTDIVGYTF. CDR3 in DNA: TGTGCTAGTGGTTTGGTATATGTGACGGGGACAGACATCGTGGGCTACACCTTC. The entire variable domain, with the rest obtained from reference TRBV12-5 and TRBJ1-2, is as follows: DARVTQTPRHKVTEMGQEVTMRCQPILGHNTVFWYRQTMMQGLELLAYFRNRAPLDDSGMPKDRFSAEMPDATLATLKIQPSEPRDSAVYFCASGLVYVTGTDIVGYTFGSGTRLTVV.

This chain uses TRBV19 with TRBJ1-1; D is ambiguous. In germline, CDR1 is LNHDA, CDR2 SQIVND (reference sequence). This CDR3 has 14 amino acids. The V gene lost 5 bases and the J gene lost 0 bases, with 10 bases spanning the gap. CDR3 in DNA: TGTGCCAGTAGTTTTAACAGACTGAACACTGAAGCTTTCTTT. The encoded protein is CASSFNRLNTEAFF.

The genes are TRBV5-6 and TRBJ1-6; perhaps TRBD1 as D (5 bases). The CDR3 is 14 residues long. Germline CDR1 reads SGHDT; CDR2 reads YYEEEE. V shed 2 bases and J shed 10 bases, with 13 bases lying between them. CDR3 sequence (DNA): TGTGCCAGCAGCTTTTTAGGGGAAGGCTCACCCCTCCACTTT. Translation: CASSFLGEGSPLHF.

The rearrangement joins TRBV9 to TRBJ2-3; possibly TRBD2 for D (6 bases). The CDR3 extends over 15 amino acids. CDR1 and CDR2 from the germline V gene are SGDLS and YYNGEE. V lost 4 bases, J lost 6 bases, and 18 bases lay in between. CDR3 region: CASSPGDVGGDTQYF. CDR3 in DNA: TGTGCCAGCAGCCCCGGGGACGTGGGGGGTGATACGCAGTATTTT. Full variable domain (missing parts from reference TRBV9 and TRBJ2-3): DSGVTQTPKHLITATGQRVTLRCSPRSGDLSVYWYQQSLDQGLQFLIQYYNGEERAKGNILERFSAQQFPDLHSELNLSSLELGDSALYFCASSPGDVGGDTQYFGPGTRLTVL.

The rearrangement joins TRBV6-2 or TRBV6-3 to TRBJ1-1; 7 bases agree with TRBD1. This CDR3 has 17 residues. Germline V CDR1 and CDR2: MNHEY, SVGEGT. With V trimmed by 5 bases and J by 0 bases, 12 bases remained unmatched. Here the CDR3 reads CASSPSGQLFMNTEAFF. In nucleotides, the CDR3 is TGTGCCAGCAGTCCCTCGGGACAGTTGTTCATGAACACTGAAGCTTTCTTT.